Sequencing of this T cell receptor (beta chain) was carried out in a study of cytotoxic CD8 clonotypes in ibrutinib-treated CLL (dated by TCRdb to the early 2020s). With respect to the entire study: The cohort was composed of approximately 11 relapsed/refractory and approximately 16 treatment-naive patients; IGHV unmutated status was identified in some 17 patients. Cryopreserved peripheral blood mononuclear cells were collected at three points: before therapy, at response, and at either sustained remission or disease progression. Longitudinal samples were obtainable from about 30% of the roughly 90 participants in the trial. On average, each sample had about 250,000 productive templates and under 95,000 productive rearrangements. The response samples were drawn at a median of approximately 12 months into treatment, with a range of about 6 to 36 months. Responses were partial in some 24 patients and complete in 2; after median approximately 5.5 years follow-up, some 15 stayed in remission and approximately 12 progressed. Every remission and progressive disease sample was obtained while ibrutinib was still being received by the patients. Summary of the overall study and its limitations: Public clonotypes were rare and either contracted or stayed stable during treatment, and the rise in clonality at ibrutinib response reflected the expansion of private clonotypes. Clonality rose at ibrutinib response, remained stable during sustained remission, and dropped back toward baseline at progression. Baseline clonality exceeded that of age-matched healthy donors and correlated strongly with circulating CD8+ T-cell counts. Sampling times were not matched between patients in sustained remission and patients whose disease was progressing, and lymph node repertoires were not examined.

Looking up the germline V gene yields CDR1 MNHNS and CDR2 SASEGT. The CDR3 goes from the cysteine to the phenylalanine over 12 residues. Only CDR3 DNA remains: 36 bases, in frame from the first base. V gives up 0 bases and J gives up 2 bases, and the segment between their germline ends measures 2 bases. The time point label, as the study defines it: 24 months on ibrutinib. For TCR beta library preparation, about 2 micrograms of genomic DNA were extracted from the cryopreserved PBMCs. Longitudinal blood samples from CLL patients receiving ibrutinib monotherapy were subjected to high-throughput TCR beta sequencing. The patients took part in an open-label, single-center phase 2 trial of ibrutinib monotherapy. The goal of deep resolution MiSeq sequencing was a depth between 1 in 1 million and 1 in 200,000 T cells, and coverage averaged 10x per clonotype. TCR beta libraries were generated with the immunoSEQ hsTCRB Kit. Per the original workflow: The data were analyzed with ImmunoSEQ Analyzer and ImmunoSEQ Data Assistant, and V, D and J gene assignments followed IMGT definitions. Clonality, which ranges from 0 to 1, was calculated by subtracting the normalized Shannon entropy of productive rearrangement frequencies from one. Only overrepresented clonotypes making up at least 0.05% of the repertoire of each patient were included in the public clonotype analysis. Around 12 age-matched healthy donor repertoires from immuneACCESS were used as controls for clonality. Held by TCRdb, this immuneACCESS table contains in-frame sequences only and omits some clones. Under half of the omission traces to an unresolved V gene where checked; the cause of the rest is unknown. V, J and clone size are those of that table, while D and trimming were read from the DNA. Here the sample has some 130,000 clones; 76% occur a single time. The top ten hold about 4.7% of the sample.

This clone was observed a single time. The antigen it binds to is not known. No base-level quality is on record; no much larger clone is a single base apart. The sample consisted of PBMCs, taken after 24 months of ibrutinib treatment. This TCR was recovered from a human donor with chronic lymphocytic leukemia. The V gene is TRBV6-1 and the J gene is TRBJ2-7; the D gene cannot be named for sure. At the DNA level, the sequence is TGTGCCAGCAGTGAAGCGCCCTACGAGCAGTACTTC. It encodes CASSEAPYEQYF.